These 28 T cell receptor beta chains came from one sample sequenced in a study of blood T cell repertoires in COVID-19. Clones were read by immunoSEQ multiplex PCR, and TCRdb kept only the in-frame ones, dropping some. This sample has a few hundred thousand clones, with more than 80% found just once. Material for sequencing was peripheral blood. The receptors derive from a woman aged 50 to 65 with COVID-19, enrolled during active disease.

In this sample, this clone turned up a few times. Here the CDR3 DNA reads TGTGCCAGCAGTTTATTTGGGGGCCAGTATAGCAATCAGCCCCAGCATTTT. Translation: CASSLFGGQYSNQPQHF. V is TRBV27 and J is TRBJ1-5, with D perhaps matching TRBD1 (6 bases). The CDR3 sequence is 17 residues long. The V end lost 1 base, the J end lost 0 bases, and 13 bases lay between the germline ends. Germline V gene lookup returns CDR1 MNHEY and CDR2 SMNVEV (reference sequence).

The CDR3 loop reads CASFRDRGYEQYF. The DNA of the CDR3 is TGCGCCAGTTTCCGGGACAGGGGGTACGAGCAGTACTTC. The J gene is TRBJ2-7, the V gene TRBV5-1, with 11 bases identical to TRBD1. After removal of 8 bases from V and 4 bases from J, the junction contained 5 bases not matched to a gene. Germline lookup yields CDR1 SGHRS and CDR2 YFSETQ. CDR3 length: 13 amino acids.

The rearrangement links TRBV5-8 to TRBJ1-4, with D maybe TRBD1 (6 bases). The CDR3 is made up of 14 amino acids. CDR1 and CDR2 from the germline V gene are SGHTS and YDEGEE. Between the trimmed V and J ends, which lost 4 bases and 5 bases, there was a span of 12 bases. CDR3 protein: CASSKFRGNEKLFF. In nucleotides, the CDR3 is TGTGCCAGCAGCAAATTCAGGGGAAATGAAAAACTGTTTTTT.

The J gene is TRBJ1-1, the V gene TRBV7-3; D possibly corresponds to TRBD1 (5 bases). Trimming took off 2 bases at V and 7 bases at J, with 11 bases between the two ends. The CDR3 has 13 residues. The germline gives CDR1 SGHTA, CDR2 FQGTGA. CDR3 sequence (DNA): TGTGCCAGCAGCTTAGTGGTGACAGATGAAGCTTTCTTT. This translates into CASSLVVTDEAFF.

The table lists this clone with a count of one. The gene calls are TRBV7-9 and TRBJ2-3; D not resolved. The CDR3 contains 14 residues. V was clipped by 2 bases and J by 4 bases, with 10 bases between them. Germline values: CDR1 SEHNR, CDR2 FQNEAQ (reference sequence). The CDR3 protein is CASSLSTPSDTQYF. The CDR3, as DNA: TGTGCCAGCAGCTTATCGACTCCATCAGATACGCAGTATTTT.

The chain joins TRBV7-6 to TRBJ1-1; no firm D call. The germline V and J ends were trimmed by 2 bases and 5 bases, with 9 bases remaining between them. CDR3 length: 13 residues. Germline loops: CDR1 SGHVS, CDR2 FNYEAQ. CDR3 protein: CASSLPGRTEAFF. In DNA, the CDR3 is TGTGCCAGCAGCTTACCGGGGAGGACTGAAGCTTTCTTT.

This chain uses TRBV18 with TRBJ2-7; possible D gene TRBD2, 6 bases. Germline lookup yields CDR1 KGHSH and CDR2 LQKENI. Trimming removed 6 bases from V and 5 bases from J, with 17 bases in between. The CDR3 runs 14 residues. The CDR3 reads CASSVSGVGHEQYF. The CDR3 DNA sequence: TGTGCCAGCTCGGTTTCGGGAGTAGGTCACGAGCAGTACTTC.

This clone occurred a few times. CDR3 protein: CASSPGRTSGDEQFF. The CDR3 nucleotides read TGTGCCAGCAGCCCCGGGAGGACGTCGGGGGATGAGCAGTTCTTC. The gene calls are TRBV11-3 and TRBJ2-1; TRBD2 agrees at 7 bases. CDR3 length: 15 amino acids. Trimming cost V 5 bases and J 8 bases; bases outside gene matches: 12. Germline V gene sequence: CDR1 SGHNT, CDR2 YENEEA.

The chain combines TRBV15 with TRBJ1-2; D is possibly TRBD1 (5 bases). V lost 0 bases and J lost 4, with 9 bases in between. The CDR3 runs to 14 residues. The germline V gene has CDR1 LNHNV and CDR2 YYDKDF (reference sequence). The CDR3 protein is CATSRDRGGYGYTF. CDR3 in DNA: TGTGCCACCAGCAGAGATCGGGGGGGCTATGGCTACACCTTC.

The chain carries TRBV10-1 and TRBJ2-1, with D unresolved. Trimming took 5 bases from V and 2 from J, leaving 7 bases between them. Looked up from germline, CDR1 is WNHNN and CDR2 is SYGVQD (reference sequence). The CDR3 is 13 amino acids. The CDR3 spells CASSRVAYNEQFF. The DNA of the CDR3 is TGCGCCAGCAGTCGGGTAGCCTACAATGAGCAGTTCTTC.

This chain uses TRBV11-2 with TRBJ2-7; tentatively, D is TRBD1 (6 bases). The CDR3 has 14 residues. Trimming took 4 bases from V and 2 from J, leaving 12 bases between them. Germline values: CDR1 SGHAT, CDR2 FQNNGV. CDR3 nucleotide sequence: TGTGCCAGCAGCTCTAGGACAGATACCTACGAGCAGTACTTC. This codes for CASSSRTDTYEQYF. The variable domain in full, completed from reference TRBV11-2 and TRBJ2-7, reads EAGVAQSPRYKIIEKRQSVAFWCNPISGHATLYWYQQILGQGPKLLIQFQNNGVVDDSQLPKDRFSAERLKGVDSTLKIQPAKLEDSAVYLCASSSRTDTYEQYFGPGTRLTVT.

CDR3 sequence (DNA): TGTGCCAGCAGCCTCCCGGGACATATCTACGAGCAGTACTTC. As protein: CASSLPGHIYEQYF. The chain couples TRBV14 to TRBJ2-7; perhaps TRBD1 as D (6 bases). V was clipped by 4 bases and J by 3 bases, with 13 bases between them. This CDR3 has 14 residues. Per the germline V gene, CDR1 is SGHDN and CDR2 is FVKESK.

J is TRBJ2-1 and V is TRBV11-2; the match to TRBD1 covers 8 bases. The CDR3 is made up of 16 amino acids. V was clipped by 4 bases and J by 7 bases; unmatched bases: 12. Germline V lookup: CDR1 SGHAT, CDR2 FQNNGV. The CDR3 DNA reads as TGTGCCAGCAGCTCTTGGGCTGACAGGGGAGGTAATGAGCAGTTCTTC. It yields the protein CASSSWADRGGNEQFF. The variable domain in full, completed from reference TRBV11-2 and TRBJ2-1, reads EAGVAQSPRYKIIEKRQSVAFWCNPISGHATLYWYQQILGQGPKLLIQFQNNGVVDDSQLPKDRFSAERLKGVDSTLKIQPAKLEDSAVYLCASSSWADRGGNEQFFGPGTRLTVL.

Note on this clone: No conserved phenylalanine or tryptophan ends this CDR3, so it is likely a read error. The DNA is omitted, as the CDR3 cannot be located on it reliably, and the CDR3 follows TCRdb's listing. V is TRBV30 and J is TRBJ1-1; the table names TRBD1, a call not compared with the DNA. The CDR3 has 12 residues if both end residues are counted. CDR1 and CDR2 from the germline V gene are GTSNPN and SVGIG (reference sequence). This CDR3 reads CAWSDPITRDSR.

The V gene is TRBV29-1, the J gene TRBJ2-7; D may be TRBD2 (6 bases). Germline V gene lookup returns CDR1 SQVTM and CDR2 ANQGSEA. With 0 bases removed from V and 1 base from J, the gap between germline ends came to 13 bases. This CDR3 region has 15 residues. The CDR3 region is CSVEEGGAGSYEQYF. The CDR3 bases are TGCAGCGTTGAAGAGGGGGGAGCGGGTTCCTACGAGCAGTACTTC.

The sample holds many counts of this clone. The rearrangement uses TRBV7-9 and TRBJ1-4; 7 bases agree with TRBD1. Losses at the gene ends were 1 base for V and 8 bases for J; bases not matched to a gene: 10. The CDR3 contains 16 residues. In germline, CDR1 is SEHNR, CDR2 FQNEAQ (reference sequence). The CDR3 spells CASSLGDSGLREKLFF. The CDR3 coding sequence is TGTGCCAGCAGCTTAGGGGACAGCGGGTTGAGGGAAAAACTGTTTTTT.

The gene calls are TRBV5-4 and TRBJ2-2, with 9 bases aligning to TRBD1. Trimming at V came to 4 bases and at J to 0 bases, leaving 4 bases not matched to a gene. Looked up from germline, CDR1 is SGHNT and CDR2 is YYREEE (reference sequence). The CDR3 is 16 residues long. Here the CDR3 reads CASSPGTGTNTGELFF. Here the CDR3 DNA reads TGTGCCAGCAGCCCGGGGACAGGGACGAACACCGGGGAGCTGTTTTTT.

The V and J genes are TRBV12-3 or TRBV12-4 and TRBJ2-7; no clear D. V was trimmed by 11 bases and J by 5 bases, leaving 7 bases between them. CDR3 length: 9 residues. CDR3 residues: CARQHEQYF. In DNA, the CDR3 is TGTGCCCGACAACACGAGCAGTACTTC.

The chain joins TRBV3-1 (or the pseudogene TRBV3-2) to TRBJ2-7; 8 bases line up with TRBD2. CDR3 length: 16 amino acids. CDR1 and CDR2 (germline): LGHDT, YNNKEL (reference sequence). The V and J ends lost 0 bases and 6 bases, in that order; junction bases with no gene match: 10. The CDR3 DNA is TGTGCCAGCAGCCAAGACCGGGGGGGAGGGCCGGGCGAGCAGTACTTC. Its translation: CASSQDRGGGPGEQYF.

This clone was counted a single time. V gene TRBV24-1 combines with J gene TRBJ2-5; 9 nucleotides align to TRBD1. The CDR3 has 16 residues. The V gene end was trimmed by 5 bases and the J gene end by 3 bases; junction bases not matched to a gene: 9. In germline, CDR1 is KGHDR, CDR2 SFDVKD. The CDR3 is CATSGRRTGVEETQYF. The DNA for the CDR3 is TGTGCCACCAGTGGCCGTAGGACAGGGGTGGAAGAGACCCAGTACTTC.

The chain has TRBV4-2 and TRBJ2-5, with TRBD2 matching over 13 bases. Germline V CDR1 and CDR2: LGHNA, YNFKEQ. This CDR3 contains 17 residues. The junction had 7 bases not matched to a gene; V was cut back by 1 base and J by 5 bases. CDR3 bases: TGTGCCAGCAGCCAAGTGGAACTAGCGGGAGGGTGGGAGACCCAGTACTTC. It is translated as CASSQVELAGGWETQYF.

The rearrangement joins TRBV5-4 to TRBJ2-1; 10 bases agree with TRBD1. CDR3 length: 15 amino acids. Germline V gives CDR1 SGHNT, CDR2 YYREEE (reference sequence). J lost 5 bases, V lost 4 bases, and 6 bases had no gene match. Written as DNA, the CDR3 is TGTGCCAGCAGCAAAGCCGGGACAGGGGACAATGAGCAGTTCTTC. Translation gives CASSKAGTGDNEQFF.

The chain employs TRBV4-1 and TRBJ1-2; D is unclear. The CDR3 sequence is 16 residues long. The germline CDR1 and CDR2 sequences are MGHRA and YSYEKL. V was pared by 0 bases and J by 4 bases, with 15 bases between. CDR3 in DNA: TGCGCCAGCAGCCAAGATCGTACCACTAAAACCTATGGCTACACCTTC. Its protein product is CASSQDRTTKTYGYTF.

The rearrangement links TRBV29-1 to TRBJ2-1; the D gene is possibly TRBD1 (7 bases). Germline V lookup: CDR1 SQVTM, CDR2 ANQGSEA. This CDR3 has 13 amino acids. V was clipped by 4 bases and J by 7 bases, with 14 bases between them. The chain's CDR3 is CSVARGAGNEQFF. The CDR3 DNA sequence: TGCAGCGTTGCCAGGGGGGCCGGGAATGAGCAGTTCTTC.

V and J are TRBV7-2 and TRBJ2-1; the match to TRBD1 covers 8 bases. Losses at the gene ends were 0 bases for V and 6 bases for J; bases not matched to a gene: 22. There are 21 residues in the CDR3. Germline CDR1 reads SGHTA; CDR2 reads FQGNSA. For the CDR3, the DNA is TGTGCCAGCAGCTTAGCCCGCAACAACCCTAAGGCAGGGGGCTCGGGCAATGAGCAGTTCTTC. It specifies CASSLARNNPKAGGSGNEQFF.

The V gene is TRBV24-1, the J gene TRBJ2-1; weak D call: TRBD2 (6 bases). Trimming removed 3 bases at V and 4 bases at J, with 18 bases between. CDR1 is KGHDR, CDR2 SFDVKD, per germline. The CDR3 has 17 amino acids. Written as DNA, the CDR3 is TGTGCCACCAGTGATCAAGAGCGGAGCGGACTATACAATGAGCAGTTCTTC. Translating it yields CATSDQERSGLYNEQFF.

The rearrangement links TRBV29-1 to TRBJ2-1, with TRBD2 identical over 9 bases. J was trimmed by 4 bases and V by 0 bases; bases with no gene match: 7. The CDR3 is 16 amino acids. Germline V lookup: CDR1 SQVTM, CDR2 ANQGSEA. The CDR3 coding sequence is TGCAGCGTTGAAGAGCTGACTAGCGGACTTTACAATGAGCAGTTCTTC. Protein product: CSVEELTSGLYNEQFF.

The chain recombines TRBV5-1 with TRBJ2-7; 11 bases match TRBD1. Germline V CDR1 and CDR2: SGHRS, YFSETQ. Losses at the gene ends were 5 bases for V and 5 bases for J; bases not matched to a gene: 12. The CDR3 runs to 16 residues. The CDR3 reads CASRPNPGTGGDEQYF. The CDR3 DNA is TGCGCCAGCAGACCAAACCCCGGGACAGGGGGTGACGAGCAGTACTTC.